This TCR beta chain was recovered during a study of cytomegalovirus exposure and HLA in healthy donors. Study details: A prior analysis found 90 million to 120 million unique TCR beta sequences from 170 million or so T cells. The study, taken as a whole, reports: Roughly uniform depth of sequencing across donors was assumed in presence/absence analyses. There was a cluster of highly shared sequence variants that was likely a sequencing artifact.

PCR involved 60 Vbeta and 13 Jbeta primers. TCRdb's table, derived via immunoSEQ multiplex PCR, lists solely in-frame clones and lacks some. This repertoire shows about 230,000 clones, 70% to 85% found once; its top ten account for about 2.5%. Comment on this clone: Its antigen is undetermined.

Per the germline V gene, CDR1 is MNHEY and CDR2 is SVGAGI. V lost 6 bases, J lost 0 bases, and 14 bases lay in between. The CDR3 runs to 15 residues. The sample taken for sequencing was PBMCs. The chain employs TRBV6-5 and TRBJ1-1; D is perhaps TRBD1 (5 bases). The source is a woman aged 55-70 years in good health and CMV-seropositive. CDR3 region: CASRQTRELNTEAFF. The DNA of the CDR3 is TGTGCCAGCAGGCAAACCAGGGAATTGAACACTGAAGCTTTCTTT.